This T cell receptor beta chain was sequenced during a study of a mutant IDH1 vaccine in newly diagnosed glioma. As for the study in general: Receipt of radiotherapy, temozolomide, or both preceded the study, and most received both.

V was shortened by 2 bases and J by 4 bases, with 14 bases between the two germline ends. CDR1 SQVTM and CDR2 ANQGSEA come from the germline V gene. This CDR3 is built from 15 residues. Regarding this clone: Its antigen is unidentified.

Time point indicated: week 35, safety follow-up. Topical imiquimod was applied with each vaccine dose, which held 300 ug of mutant IDH1 20-mer peptide. Generated by immunoSEQ multiplex PCR, the TCRdb table keeps only in-frame clones and is missing some. The sample gives 40,000 to 45,000 clones, around 81% of which show up once; more than 4.5% is in the top ten. The receptor was isolated from a woman aged 40-49 years with glioma. Some clones in this sample may be carry-over from other donors' samples. The sequencing here drew on PBMCs, taken from a glioma patient whose treatment included an IDH1 peptide vaccine. The chain combines TRBV29-1 with TRBJ2-2, with D possibly being TRBD2 (5 bases). The CDR3 nucleotides are TGCAGCGTTGAACAAGGTGGTGGAGGCACCGGGGAGCTGTTTTTT. It specifies CSVEQGGGGTGELFF.